This TCR beta chain was obtained from a study of blood T cells in healthy people across ages. With a J-beta primer mix and a sample-barcoded 5' primer, a second PCR ran roughly 6 to 11 cycles. No fewer than 3 million CDR3-containing paired-end reads came from each sample. TCRdb reprocessed the 5' RACE reads with MiXCR, giving one entry per CDR3 protein. The profile covers about 590,000 distinct CDR3 sequences, with about 30% appearing a single time and 15% to 18% taken by the ten largest. Donors each provided 7.5 to 10 milliliters of peripheral blood. This CDR3 spans 16 amino acids. Germline V gene lookup returns CDR1 SGHTA and CDR2 FQGNSA. Trimming pared 4 bases from V and 1 base from J, leaving 14 bases between.

The chain recombines TRBV7-2 with TRBJ1-3; D uncertain. Sequenced material: blood. The TCR sequence derives from a woman of 80 years or more in good health. For the CDR3, the DNA is TGTGCCAGCAGCTACGGAATTTCTAATTCTGGAAACACCATATATTTT. This codes for CASSYGISNSGNTIYF.